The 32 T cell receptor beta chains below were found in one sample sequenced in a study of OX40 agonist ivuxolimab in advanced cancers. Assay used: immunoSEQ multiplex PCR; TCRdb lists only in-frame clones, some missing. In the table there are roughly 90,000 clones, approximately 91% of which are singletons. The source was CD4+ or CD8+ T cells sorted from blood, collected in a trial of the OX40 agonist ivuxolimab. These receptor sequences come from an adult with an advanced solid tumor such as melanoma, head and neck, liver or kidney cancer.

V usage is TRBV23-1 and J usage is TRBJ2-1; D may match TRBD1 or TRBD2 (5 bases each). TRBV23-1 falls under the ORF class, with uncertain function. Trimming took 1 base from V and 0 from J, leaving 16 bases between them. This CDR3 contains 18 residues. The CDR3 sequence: CASSQLGRKRSSYNEQFF. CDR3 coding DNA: TGCGCCAGCAGTCAATTGGGACGAAAACGAAGCTCCTACAATGAGCAGTTCTTC.

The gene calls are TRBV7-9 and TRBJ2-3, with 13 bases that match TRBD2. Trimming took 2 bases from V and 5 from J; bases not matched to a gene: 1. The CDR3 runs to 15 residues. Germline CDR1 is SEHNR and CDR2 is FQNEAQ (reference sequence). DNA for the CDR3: TGTGCCAGCAGCTTAACTAGCGGGAGGGGAGATACGCAGTATTTT. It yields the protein CASSLTSGRGDTQYF.

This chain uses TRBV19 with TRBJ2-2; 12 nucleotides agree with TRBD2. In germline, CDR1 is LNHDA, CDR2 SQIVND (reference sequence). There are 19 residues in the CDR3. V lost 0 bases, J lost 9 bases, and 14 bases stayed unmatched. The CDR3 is CASSIDGTSGTSGFRELFF. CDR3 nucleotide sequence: TGTGCCAGTAGTATAGATGGGACTTCCGGGACTAGCGGGTTCCGGGAGCTGTTTTTT. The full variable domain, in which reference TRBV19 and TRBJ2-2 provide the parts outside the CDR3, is DGGITQSPKYLFRKEGQNVTLSCEQNLNHDAMYWYRQDPGQGLRLIYYSQIVNDFQKGDIAEGYSVSREKKESFPLTVTSAQKNPTAFYLCASSIDGTSGTSGFRELFFGEGSRLTVL.

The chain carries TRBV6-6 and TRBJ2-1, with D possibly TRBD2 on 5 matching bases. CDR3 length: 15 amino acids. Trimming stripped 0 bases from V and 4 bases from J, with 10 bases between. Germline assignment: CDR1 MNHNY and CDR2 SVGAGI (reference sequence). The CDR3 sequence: CASSYSMEEYNEQFF. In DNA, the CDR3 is TGTGCCAGCAGTTACTCGATGGAGGAGTACAATGAGCAGTTCTTC.

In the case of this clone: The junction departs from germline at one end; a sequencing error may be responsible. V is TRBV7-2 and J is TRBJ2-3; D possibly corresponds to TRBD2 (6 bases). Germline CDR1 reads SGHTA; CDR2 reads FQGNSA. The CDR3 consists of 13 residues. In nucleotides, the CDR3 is TGTGCCAGCAGCCTAGCGATTGCAGATACGCAGTATTTT. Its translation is CASSLAIADTQYF.

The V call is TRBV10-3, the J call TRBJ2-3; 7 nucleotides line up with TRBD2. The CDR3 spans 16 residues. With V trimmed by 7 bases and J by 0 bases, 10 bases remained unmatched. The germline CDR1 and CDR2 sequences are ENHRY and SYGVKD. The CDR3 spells CAITPKSGTSTDTQYF. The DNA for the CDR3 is TGTGCCATCACACCTAAAAGCGGGACTAGCACAGATACGCAGTATTTT.

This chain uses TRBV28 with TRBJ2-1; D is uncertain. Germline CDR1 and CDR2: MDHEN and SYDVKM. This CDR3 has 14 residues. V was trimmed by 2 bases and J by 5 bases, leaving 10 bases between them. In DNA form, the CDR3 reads TGTGCCAGCAGTTTAGTATGGCGTAACAATGAGCAGTTCTTC. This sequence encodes CASSLVWRNNEQFF.

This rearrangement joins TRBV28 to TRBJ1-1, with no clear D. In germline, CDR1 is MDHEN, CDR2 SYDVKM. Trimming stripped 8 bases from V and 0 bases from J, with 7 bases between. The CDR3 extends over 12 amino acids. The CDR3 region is CASRQLNTEAFF. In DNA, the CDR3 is TGTGCCAGCCGGCAGCTGAACACTGAAGCTTTCTTT.

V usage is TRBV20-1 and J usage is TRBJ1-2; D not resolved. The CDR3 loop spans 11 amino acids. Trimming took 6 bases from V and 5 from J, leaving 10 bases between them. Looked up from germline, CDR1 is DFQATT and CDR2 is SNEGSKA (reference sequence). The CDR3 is CSAKDWYGYTF. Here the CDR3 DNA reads TGCAGTGCCAAGGACTGGTATGGCTACACCTTC.

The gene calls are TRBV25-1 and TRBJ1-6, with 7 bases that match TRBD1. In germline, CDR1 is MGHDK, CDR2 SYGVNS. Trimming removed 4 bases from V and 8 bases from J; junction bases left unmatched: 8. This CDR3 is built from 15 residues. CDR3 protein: CASSGARGIHSPLHF. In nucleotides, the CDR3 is TGTGCCAGCAGTGGGGCCAGGGGGATTCATTCACCCCTCCACTTT.

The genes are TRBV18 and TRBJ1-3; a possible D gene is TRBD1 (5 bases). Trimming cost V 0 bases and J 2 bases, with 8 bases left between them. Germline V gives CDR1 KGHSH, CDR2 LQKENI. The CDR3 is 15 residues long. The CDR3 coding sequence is TGTGCCAGCTCACCACCGGTCAGGGCTGGAAACACCATATATTTT. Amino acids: CASSPPVRAGNTIYF.

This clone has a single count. This CDR3 reads CASSRGSGRGTDTQYF. For the CDR3, the DNA is TGTGCCAGCAGTCGAGGGAGCGGGAGAGGCACAGATACGCAGTATTTT. J is TRBJ2-3 and V is TRBV5-4; 8 nucleotides agree with TRBD2. Germline V gene data show CDR1 as SGHNT and CDR2 as YYREEE (reference sequence). The CDR3 is made up of 16 amino acids. Trimming took 5 bases from V and 1 from J; bases not matched to a gene: 9.

CDR3 amino acids: CASSFGGGEETQYF. The CDR3 bases are TGTGCCAGCAGCTTTGGAGGGGGCGAAGAGACCCAGTACTTC. V is TRBV5-4 and J is TRBJ2-5; weak D call: TRBD1 (7 bases). From germline, CDR1 is SGHNT and CDR2 YYREEE (reference sequence). Trimming took 2 bases from V and 3 from J, leaving 11 bases between them. The CDR3 sequence is 14 residues long.

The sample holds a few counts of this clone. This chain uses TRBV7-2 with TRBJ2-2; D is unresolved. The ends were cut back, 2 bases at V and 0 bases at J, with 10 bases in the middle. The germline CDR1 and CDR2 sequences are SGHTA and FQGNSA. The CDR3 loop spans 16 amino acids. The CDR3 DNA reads TGTGCCAGCAGCTTATCCGCGGTGTCGAACACCGGGGAGCTGTTTTTT. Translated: CASSLSAVSNTGELFF.

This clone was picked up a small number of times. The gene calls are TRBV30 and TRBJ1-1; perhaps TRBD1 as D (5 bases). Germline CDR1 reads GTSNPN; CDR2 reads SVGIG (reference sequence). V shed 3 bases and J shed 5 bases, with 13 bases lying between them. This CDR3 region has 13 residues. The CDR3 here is CAWSIEGWTEAFF. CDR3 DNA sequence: TGTGCCTGGAGCATAGAGGGGTGGACTGAAGCTTTCTTT.

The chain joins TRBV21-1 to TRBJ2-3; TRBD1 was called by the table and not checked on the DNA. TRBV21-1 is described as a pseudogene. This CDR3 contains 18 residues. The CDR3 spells CASSKASLQGARTDTQYF. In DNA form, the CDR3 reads TGTGCCAGCAGCAAAGCTAGTTTGCAGGGGGCTCGCACAGATACGCAGTATTTT.

The CDR3 region has the DNA TGCGCCAGCAGGCACCGGGACTTGGGGGAGACCCAGTACTTC. This sequence encodes CASRHRDLGETQYF. V gene TRBV10-1 combines with J gene TRBJ2-5, with a weak D call TRBD2 (6 bases). The ends were cut back, 6 bases at V and 5 bases at J, with 16 bases in the middle. CDR1 is WNHNN and CDR2 is SYGVQD in the germline V gene (reference sequence). CDR3 size: 14 residues.

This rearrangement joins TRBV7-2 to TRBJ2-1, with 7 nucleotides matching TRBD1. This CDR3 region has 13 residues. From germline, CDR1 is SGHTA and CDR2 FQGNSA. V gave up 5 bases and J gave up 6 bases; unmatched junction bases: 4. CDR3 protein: CASSRDRPNEQFF. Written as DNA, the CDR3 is TGTGCCAGCAGCCGGGACAGACCCAATGAGCAGTTCTTC.

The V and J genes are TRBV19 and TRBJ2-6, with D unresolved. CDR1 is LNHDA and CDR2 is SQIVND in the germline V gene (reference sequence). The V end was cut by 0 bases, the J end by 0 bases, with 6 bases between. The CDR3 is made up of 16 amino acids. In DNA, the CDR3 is TGTGCCAGTAGTATAGAAGTCTCCTCTGGGGCCAACGTCCTGACTTTC. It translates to CASSIEVSSGANVLTF.

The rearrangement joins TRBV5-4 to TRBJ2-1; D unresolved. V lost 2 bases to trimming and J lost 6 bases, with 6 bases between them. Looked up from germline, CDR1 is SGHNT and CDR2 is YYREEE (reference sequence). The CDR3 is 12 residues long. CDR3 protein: CASSFPSNEQFF. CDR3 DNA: TGTGCCAGCAGCTTCCCAAGCAATGAGCAGTTCTTC.

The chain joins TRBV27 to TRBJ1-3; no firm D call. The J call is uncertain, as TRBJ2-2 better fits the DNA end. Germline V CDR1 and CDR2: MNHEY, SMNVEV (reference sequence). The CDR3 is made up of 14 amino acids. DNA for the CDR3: TGTGCCAGCAGTTCCCCCCCGGTCACCGGGGAGCTGTTTTTT. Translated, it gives CASSSPPVTGELFF.

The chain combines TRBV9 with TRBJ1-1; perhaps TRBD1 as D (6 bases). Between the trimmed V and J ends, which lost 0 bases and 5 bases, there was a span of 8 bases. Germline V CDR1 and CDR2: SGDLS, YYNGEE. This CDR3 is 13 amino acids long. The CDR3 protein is CASSVEDRTEAFF. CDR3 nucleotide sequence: TGTGCCAGCAGCGTAGAGGACAGAACTGAAGCTTTCTTT.

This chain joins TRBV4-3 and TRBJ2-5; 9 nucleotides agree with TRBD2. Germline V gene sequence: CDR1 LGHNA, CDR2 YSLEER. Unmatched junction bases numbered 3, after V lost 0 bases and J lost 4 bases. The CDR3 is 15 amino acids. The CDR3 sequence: CASSQDGLARETQYF. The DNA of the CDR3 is TGCGCCAGCAGCCAAGATGGACTAGCGAGAGAGACCCAGTACTTC.

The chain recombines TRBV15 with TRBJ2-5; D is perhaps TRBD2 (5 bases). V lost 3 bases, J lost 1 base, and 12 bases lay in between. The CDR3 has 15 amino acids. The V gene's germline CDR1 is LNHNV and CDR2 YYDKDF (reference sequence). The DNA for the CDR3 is TGTGCCACCAGCAGGGCCCCCGGGATCCAAGAGACCCAGTACTTC. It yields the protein CATSRAPGIQETQYF.

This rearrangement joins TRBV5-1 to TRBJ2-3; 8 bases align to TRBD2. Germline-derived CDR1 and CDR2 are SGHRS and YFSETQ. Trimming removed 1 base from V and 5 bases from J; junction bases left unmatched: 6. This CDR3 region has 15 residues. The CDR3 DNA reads TGCGCCAGCAGCTTGTCAAGCGGGAGTGTAGATACGCAGTATTTT. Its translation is CASSLSSGSVDTQYF.

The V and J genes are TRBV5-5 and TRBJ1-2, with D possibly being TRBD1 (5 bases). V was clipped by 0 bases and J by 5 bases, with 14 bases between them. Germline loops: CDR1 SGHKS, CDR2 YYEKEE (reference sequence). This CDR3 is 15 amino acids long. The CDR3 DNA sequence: TGTGCCAGCAGCTTGGGGACCGGGGCCCTATATGGCTACACCTTC. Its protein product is CASSLGTGALYGYTF. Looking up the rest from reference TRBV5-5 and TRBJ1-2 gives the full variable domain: DAGVTQSPTHLIKTRGQQVTLRCSPISGHKSVSWYQQVLGQGPQFIFQYYEKEERGRGNFPDRFSARQFPNYSSELNVNALLLGDSALYLCASSLGTGALYGYTFGSGTRLTVV.

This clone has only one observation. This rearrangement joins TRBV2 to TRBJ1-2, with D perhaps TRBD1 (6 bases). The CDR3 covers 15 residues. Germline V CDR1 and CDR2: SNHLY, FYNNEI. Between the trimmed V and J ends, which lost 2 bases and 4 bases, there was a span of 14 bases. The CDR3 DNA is TGTGCCAGCAGTGAATCCCAGGGGAGCATCTATGGCTACACCTTC. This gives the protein CASSESQGSIYGYTF.

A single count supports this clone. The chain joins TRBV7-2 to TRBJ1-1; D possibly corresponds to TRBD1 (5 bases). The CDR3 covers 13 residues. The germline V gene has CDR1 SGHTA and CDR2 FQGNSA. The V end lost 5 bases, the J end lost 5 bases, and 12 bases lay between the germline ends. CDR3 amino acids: CASSQGYQTEAFF. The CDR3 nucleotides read TGTGCCAGCAGCCAGGGTTATCAAACTGAAGCTTTCTTT.

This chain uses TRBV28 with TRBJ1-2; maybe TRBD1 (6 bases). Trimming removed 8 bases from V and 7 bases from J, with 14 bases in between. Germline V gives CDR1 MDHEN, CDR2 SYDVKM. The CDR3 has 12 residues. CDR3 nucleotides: TGTGCCAGCCGAATGGGAGGGGGTGGCTACACCTTC. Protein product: CASRMGGGGYTF.

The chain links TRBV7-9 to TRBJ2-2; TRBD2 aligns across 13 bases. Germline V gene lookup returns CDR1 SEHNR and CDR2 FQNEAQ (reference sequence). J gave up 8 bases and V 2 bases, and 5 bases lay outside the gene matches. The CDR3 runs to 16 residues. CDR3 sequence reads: CASSLWTSGRDGELFF. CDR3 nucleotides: TGTGCCAGCAGCTTATGGACTAGCGGGAGAGATGGGGAGCTGTTTTTT.

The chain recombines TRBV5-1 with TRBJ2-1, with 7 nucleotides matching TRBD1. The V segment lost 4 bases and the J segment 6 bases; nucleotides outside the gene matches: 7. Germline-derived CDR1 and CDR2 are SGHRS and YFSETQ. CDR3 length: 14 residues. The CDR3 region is CASSPRTGSNEQFF. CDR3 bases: TGCGCCAGCAGCCCTCGGACAGGCAGCAATGAGCAGTTCTTC.

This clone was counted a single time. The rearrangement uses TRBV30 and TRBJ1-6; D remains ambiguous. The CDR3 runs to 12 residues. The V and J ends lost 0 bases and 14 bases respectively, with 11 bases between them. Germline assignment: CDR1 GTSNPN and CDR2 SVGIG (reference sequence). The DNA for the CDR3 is TGTGCCTGGAGTGTGGGTCCTAGCACCCTCCACTTT. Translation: CAWSVGPSTLHF.